Below are 19 T cell receptor beta chains sequenced from a single sample in a study of sequential checkpoint blockade in melanoma. Sample treatment: randomized to nivolumab then ipilimumab (arm A) or the reverse (arm B). The protocol was immunoSEQ multiplex PCR, while the TCRdb copy is restricted to in-frame clones and leaves out a portion. The repertoire holds 17,000 or so clones, with 70% as singletons. This sample comprised CD8+ T cells sorted from blood (inferred from file names), obtained from a patient given nivolumab and ipilimumab in sequence. The source of these receptors is a human donor with melanoma.

The V and J genes are TRBV6-6 and TRBJ2-7; maybe TRBD2 (7 bases). The V gene's germline CDR1 is MNHNY and CDR2 SVGAGI (reference sequence). CDR3 length: 15 amino acids. The V end lost 2 bases, the J end lost 2 bases, and 13 bases lay between the germline ends. Here the CDR3 reads CASSYRGAYPYEQYF. Here the CDR3 DNA reads TGTGCCAGCAGTTACCGGGGGGCTTATCCCTACGAGCAGTACTTC.

This clone has only a few counts. The chain recombines TRBV4-3 with TRBJ2-7; a weak D match, TRBD1 (6 bases). The V and J ends lost 0 bases and 7 bases respectively, with 19 bases between them. CDR3 length equals 16 residues. Germline CDR1 and CDR2: LGHNA and YSLEER. The CDR3 reads CASSQDSRGPTREQYF. CDR3 coding DNA: TGCGCCAGCAGCCAAGATAGCAGGGGCCCTACACGGGAGCAGTACTTC.

The chain carries TRBV19 and TRBJ1-2; 7 bases line up with TRBD1. CDR3 length: 13 residues. Germline CDR1 LNHDA, CDR2 SQIVND (reference sequence). V gave up 10 bases and J gave up 8 bases; unmatched junction bases: 13. The CDR3 DNA reads TGTGCCACTACAGGGGCCCCTATTGTGGGCTACACCTTC. Its protein product is CATTGAPIVGYTF.

The genes are TRBV4-3 and TRBJ1-2; D may be TRBD1 (6 bases). The CDR3 loop spans 16 amino acids. The V gene lost 4 bases and the J gene lost 1 base, with 16 bases spanning the gap. CDR1 and CDR2 from the germline V gene are LGHNA and YSLEER. The chain's CDR3 is CASSLFLGGRNYGYTF. As DNA, the CDR3 is TGCGCCAGCAGCCTTTTCCTCGGGGGGCGTAACTATGGCTACACCTTC.

CDR3: CASSYFSGGAGDTQYF. As DNA, the CDR3 is TGTGCCAGCAGCTACTTTAGCGGGGGGGCCGGAGATACGCAGTATTTT. V usage is TRBV7-2 and J usage is TRBJ2-3, with 11 bases identical to TRBD2. Germline values: CDR1 SGHTA, CDR2 FQGNSA. CDR3 size: 16 residues. Germline trimming cut 4 bases from V and 5 bases from J; bases unmatched to any gene: 8. Using reference TRBV7-2 and TRBJ2-3 for the parts outside the CDR3, the full variable domain is GAGVSQSPSNKVTEKGKDVELRCDPISGHTALYWYRQSLGQGLEFLIYFQGNSAPDKSGLPSDRFSAERTGGSVSTLTIQRTQQEDSAVYLCASSYFSGGAGDTQYFGPGTRLTVL.

V usage is TRBV13 and J usage is TRBJ1-6; 10 nucleotides match TRBD1. CDR1 is PRHDT, CDR2 FYEKMQ, per germline (reference sequence). The J segment lost 9 bases and the V segment lost 4 bases, leaving 9 bases of the junction unmatched. The CDR3 is 16 residues long. CDR3 protein: CASSSWDRGIGSPLHF. The CDR3 bases are TGTGCCAGCAGCTCCTGGGACAGGGGTATTGGTTCACCCCTCCACTTT.

This chain uses TRBV6-6 with TRBJ2-1; D is unresolved. The CDR3 covers 12 residues. Germline CDR1 and CDR2: MNHNY and SVGAGI (reference sequence). Trimming removed 6 bases from V and 2 bases from J, with 5 bases in between. CDR3 amino acids: CASSLPYNEQFF. CDR3 bases: TGTGCCAGCAGCCTTCCCTACAATGAGCAGTTCTTC.

The genes are TRBV6-6 and TRBJ2-1; maybe TRBD1 (5 bases). Germline CDR1 MNHNY, CDR2 SVGAGI (reference sequence). V was shortened by 6 bases and J by 1 base, with 13 bases between the two germline ends. CDR3 size: 15 residues. The CDR3 reads CASSGARGSYNEQFF. The CDR3 DNA reads as TGTGCCAGCAGCGGTGCTAGGGGTTCCTACAATGAGCAGTTCTTC.

The chain recombines TRBV7-9 with TRBJ1-1; TRBD1 might be the D (6 bases). Germline CDR1 is SEHNR and CDR2 is FQNEAQ (reference sequence). V was trimmed by 6 bases and J by 5 bases, leaving 16 bases between them. The CDR3 spans 14 residues. The CDR3 nucleotides are TGTGCCAGCAGTTGGAGGGGGGGGGAAACTGAAGCTTTCTTT. Amino acids: CASSWRGGETEAFF.

The V and J genes are TRBV4-3 and TRBJ1-6; TRBD1 aligns across 8 bases. The CDR3 has 15 residues. Germline CDR1 and CDR2: LGHNA and YSLEER. Trimming cost V 0 bases and J 9 bases; bases outside gene matches: 4. The CDR3 nucleotides read TGCGCCAGCAGCCAAGATTCAGGGGGCGTTTCACCCCTCCACTTT. Its translation is CASSQDSGGVSPLHF.

The CDR3 DNA follows: TGTGCCAGCAGCCCCGGGACTAGGTCTGAGACCCAGTACTTC. It specifies CASSPGTRSETQYF. The V call is TRBV11-2, the J call TRBJ2-5; 8 bases are shared with TRBD2. The CDR3 runs 14 residues. The J segment lost 5 bases and the V segment lost 5 bases, leaving 7 bases of the junction unmatched. In germline, CDR1 is SGHAT, CDR2 FQNNGV.

The genes are TRBV7-9 and TRBJ2-2; 9 nucleotides agree with TRBD1. The CDR3 covers 17 residues. Trimming at V came to 3 bases and at J to 4 bases, leaving 9 bases not matched to a gene. Germline CDR1 SEHNR, CDR2 FQNEAQ (reference sequence). CDR3: CASSLLHGTGFTGELFF. CDR3 nucleotides: TGTGCCAGCAGCTTGTTGCACGGGACAGGGTTCACCGGGGAGCTGTTTTTT.

The CDR3 region has the DNA TGTGCCACCTTTAGCGGGGAAAGCTCCTACAATGAGCAGTTCTTC. This translates into CATFSGESSYNEQFF. The V and J genes are TRBV2 and TRBJ2-1; 8 nucleotides agree with TRBD2. The germline CDR1 and CDR2 sequences are SNHLY and FYNNEI. This CDR3 comprises 15 residues. Trimming took 10 bases from V and 0 from J; bases not matched to a gene: 8.

The chain is built from TRBV6-5 and TRBJ2-3; no definite D call. V lost 0 bases and J lost 2, with 12 bases in between. This CDR3 has 16 residues. CDR1 MNHEY and CDR2 SVGAGI come from the germline V gene. In DNA, the CDR3 is TGTGCCAGCAGTTACTCGATGGCGGCCCCCACAGATACGCAGTATTTT. Amino acids: CASSYSMAAPTDTQYF.

This chain uses TRBV7-6 with TRBJ2-7; TRBD2 agrees at 10 bases. V dropped 5 bases and J dropped 5; count of bases not matched to a gene: 6. This CDR3 has 14 residues. CDR1 is SGHVS, CDR2 FNYEAQ, per germline. The CDR3 reads CASSRAGGVDEQYF. The CDR3, as DNA: TGTGCCAGCAGCAGAGCGGGAGGGGTTGACGAGCAGTACTTC.

This clone came up a few times. The chain couples TRBV7-2 to TRBJ1-2, with 7 bases aligning to TRBD1. The CDR3 consists of 15 residues. Germline loops: CDR1 SGHTA, CDR2 FQGNSA. With 5 bases clipped from V and 7 bases from J, the junction kept 13 bases outside the gene matches. The CDR3 loop reads CASSRGQEKGVGYTF. DNA for the CDR3: TGTGCCAGCAGCAGAGGACAGGAAAAGGGTGTTGGCTACACCTTC.

CDR3 in amino acids: CASSFGTGNWNEQYF. Here the CDR3 DNA reads TGCGCCAGCAGCTTCGGGACAGGGAATTGGAACGAGCAGTACTTC. The chain combines TRBV5-1 with TRBJ2-7, with 9 bases aligning to TRBD1. Germline CDR1 reads SGHRS; CDR2 reads YFSETQ. The CDR3 runs 15 residues. Trimming at V came to 2 bases and at J to 5 bases, leaving 8 bases not matched to a gene. Supplemented by reference TRBV5-1 and TRBJ2-7, the full variable domain reads KAGVTQTPRYLIKTRGQQVTLSCSPISGHRSVSWYQQTPGQGLQFLFEYFSETQRNKGNFPGRFSGRQFSNSRSEMNVSTLELGDSALYLCASSFGTGNWNEQYFGPGTRLTVT.

The chain employs TRBV7-3 and TRBJ2-7, with 11 bases lining up with TRBD1. CDR1 and CDR2 from the germline V gene are SGHTA and FQGTGA. Trimming cost V 3 bases and J 9 bases; bases outside gene matches: 7. This CDR3 region has 14 residues. The CDR3 here is CASSLGQGVQVQYF. DNA of the CDR3: TGTGCCAGCAGCTTGGGACAGGGGGTTCAAGTGCAGTACTTC. Using reference TRBV7-3 and TRBJ2-7 for the parts outside the CDR3, the full variable domain is GAGVSQTPSNKVTEKGKYVELRCDPISGHTALYWYRQSLGQGPEFLIYFQGTGAADDSGLPNDRFFAVRPEGSVSTLKIQRTERGDSAVYLCASSLGQGVQVQYFGPGTRLTVT.

The V call is TRBV10-1, the J call TRBJ2-3, with a weak D call TRBD1 (6 bases). The ends were cut back, 0 bases at V and 1 base at J, with 11 bases in the middle. The CDR3 is 16 amino acids. Per germline, CDR1 WNHNN and CDR2 SYGVQD (reference sequence). The CDR3 here is CASSESVTGRTDTQYF. The DNA for the CDR3 is TGCGCCAGCAGTGAGTCCGTGACAGGACGCACAGATACGCAGTATTTT.